This T cell receptor beta chain was captured by sequencing in a study of blood T cell repertoires in COVID-19. On the study more broadly: COVID-19 samples, acute and convalescent, were from the United States, Italy and Spain.

The germline gives CDR1 SGHNT, CDR2 YENEEA. CDR3 size: 17 residues. The trim removed 5 bases at V and 5 bases at J, leaving 15 bases unmatched. Assay used: immunoSEQ multiplex PCR; TCRdb lists only in-frame clones, some missing. The sample lists approximately 180,000 clones, just under 90% occurring once. Enrolled during active infection, Seattle patients were then followed longitudinally. The clonotype comes from a woman in her 70s with COVID-19, enrolled during active disease. Sequences were obtained from peripheral blood. The chain is built from TRBV11-3 and TRBJ2-1; 7 bases map to TRBD2. The CDR3 sequence: CASSLLGGSAANNEQFF. The CDR3 DNA follows: TGTGCCAGCAGCCTCCTCGGGGGGTCAGCAGCGAACAATGAGCAGTTCTTC.